These 13 T cell receptor beta chains came from one sample sequenced in a study of CD8 T cells in ankylosing spondylitis. MiXCR, applied by TCRdb to the 5' RACE reads, yields one record per CDR3 protein. The sample shows more than 150,000 distinct CDR3 sequences, 9.5% to 15% of them seen only once. Sequenced sample: blood, either unsorted or a sorted T cell fraction (not recorded which). The receptors derive from a male donor with ankylosing spondylitis or in good health (not recorded which).

The rearrangement joins TRBV6-5 to TRBJ2-3; D possibly corresponds to TRBD1 (5 bases). The V end lost 4 bases, the J end lost 4 bases, and 15 bases lay between the germline ends. The CDR3 runs to 15 residues. In germline, CDR1 is MNHEY, CDR2 SVGAGI. CDR3 sequence (DNA): TGTGCCAGCAGTTTCAGGGTGTCTGACCCAGATACGCAGTATTTT. Protein: CASSFRVSDPDTQYF.

This chain joins TRBV20-1 and TRBJ2-5; D unresolved. This CDR3 comprises 12 residues. Germline assignment: CDR1 DFQATT and CDR2 SNEGSKA (reference sequence). Between the trimmed V and J ends, which lost 0 bases and 5 bases, there was a span of 7 bases. The DNA for the CDR3 is TGCAGTGCTAGAGACGTCTCGGAGACCCAGTACTTC. As protein: CSARDVSETQYF.

This clonotype is a singleton in its sample. V usage is TRBV29-1 and J usage is TRBJ1-1; D might be TRBD1 (6 bases). Per the germline V gene, CDR1 is SQVTM and CDR2 is ANQGSEA. The CDR3 contains 12 residues. V was pared by 6 bases and J by 6 bases, with 14 bases between. The CDR3 reads CSVTGKLAEAFF. CDR3 in DNA: TGCAGCGTCACAGGGAAGTTAGCTGAAGCTTTCTTT.

The genes are TRBV21-1 and TRBJ2-7; no check of the table's D call, TRBD1, against the DNA was made. TRBV21-1 is a pseudogene. The CDR3 contains 18 residues. DNA for the CDR3: TGTGCCAGCAGCAAAGGGGGGGAGTGGTCCATGATGTCCTACGAGCAGTACTTC. As protein: CASSKGGEWSMMSYEQYF.

The J gene is TRBJ1-3, the V gene TRBV7-9, with TRBD1 as a possible D gene (6 bases). Germline V gene data show CDR1 as SEHNR and CDR2 as FQNEAQ (reference sequence). The CDR3 consists of 15 residues. With 1 base removed from V and 0 bases from J, the gap between germline ends came to 7 bases. The CDR3 protein is CASSLGTVSGNTIYF. DNA for the CDR3: TGTGCCAGCAGCTTAGGGACAGTCTCTGGAAACACCATATATTTT.

This clonotype was found a few times. This chain uses TRBV20-1 with TRBJ2-7; TRBD1 agrees at 10 bases. V lost 1 base and J lost 5; bases outside the gene matches: 8. CDR3 size: 15 residues. Germline V gives CDR1 DFQATT, CDR2 SNEGSKA (reference sequence). The chain's CDR3 is CSARGLTTGGHEQYF. In DNA, the CDR3 is TGCAGTGCTAGAGGCCTCACGACAGGGGGCCACGAGCAGTACTTC.

There are a few counts of this clonotype. The chain joins TRBV6-1 to TRBJ2-7; possibly TRBD1 for D (6 bases). CDR1 is MNHNS, CDR2 SASEGT, per germline. This CDR3 comprises 16 residues. The ends were cut back, 6 bases at V and 0 bases at J, with 18 bases in the middle. DNA of the CDR3: TGTGCCAGCAGCTCTCAACCGGGACACCGCTCCTACGAGCAGTACTTC. Protein sequence: CASSSQPGHRSYEQYF.

The DNA of the CDR3 is TGTGCCAGCAGCTTAGATGCGGGGTTAGATTCACCCCTCCACTTT. Amino acid sequence: CASSLDAGLDSPLHF. The V and J genes are TRBV7-2 and TRBJ1-6; D is uncertain. The V end was cut by 1 base, the J end by 8 bases, with 12 bases between. Germline V lookup: CDR1 SGHTA, CDR2 FQGNSA. This CDR3 is 15 amino acids long.

There are a few counts of this clonotype. The chain links TRBV5-5 to TRBJ1-1, with a possible D match to TRBD1 (5 bases). Germline V lookup: CDR1 SGHKS, CDR2 YYEKEE (reference sequence). The V end was cut by 5 bases, the J end by 6 bases, with 14 bases between. The CDR3 extends over 13 amino acids. CDR3 coding DNA: TGTGCCAGCAGTAGAAGGGGAGGCTCTGAAGCTTTCTTT. Residues: CASSRRGGSEAFF.

The table lists this clonotype with a few counts. V usage is TRBV30 and J usage is TRBJ2-1; D possibly corresponds to TRBD2 (6 bases). The germline gives CDR1 GTSNPN, CDR2 SVGIG (reference sequence). Trimming cost V 1 base and J 7 bases, with 14 bases left between them. CDR3 size: 14 residues. The CDR3 DNA sequence: TGTGCCTGGAGTGCGGGAGCCGGGATGAATGAGCAGTTCTTC. Amino acids: CAWSAGAGMNEQFF.

The V call is TRBV6-2 or TRBV6-3, the J call TRBJ2-5; 8 bases fit TRBD1. V trimming: 3 bases; J trimming: 2 bases; junction bases outside the gene matches: 2. The CDR3 contains 14 residues. CDR1 and CDR2 (germline): MNHEY, SVGEGT. The CDR3 bases are TGTGCCAGCAGTTATACAGGGGGTCAAGAGACCCAGTACTTC. Translated, it gives CASSYTGGQETQYF.

This chain uses TRBV4-1 with TRBJ2-7; D is unclear. V gave up 0 bases and J gave up 3 bases, with 6 bases separating them. The CDR3 covers 13 residues. Germline V gene sequence: CDR1 MGHRA, CDR2 YSYEKL. CDR3 residues: CASSQENGYEQYF. CDR3 DNA sequence: TGCGCCAGCAGCCAAGAAAACGGCTACGAGCAGTACTTC.

The sample holds a few counts of this clonotype. This sequence joins TRBV9 and TRBJ2-1; 10 bases line up with TRBD2. V lost 0 bases and J lost 2; bases outside the gene matches: 5. The CDR3 runs to 17 residues. Germline V CDR1 and CDR2: SGDLS, YYNGEE. CDR3 residues: CASSVESGRAPYNEQFF. The CDR3 DNA follows: TGTGCCAGCAGCGTAGAGAGCGGGAGGGCCCCCTACAATGAGCAGTTCTTC.